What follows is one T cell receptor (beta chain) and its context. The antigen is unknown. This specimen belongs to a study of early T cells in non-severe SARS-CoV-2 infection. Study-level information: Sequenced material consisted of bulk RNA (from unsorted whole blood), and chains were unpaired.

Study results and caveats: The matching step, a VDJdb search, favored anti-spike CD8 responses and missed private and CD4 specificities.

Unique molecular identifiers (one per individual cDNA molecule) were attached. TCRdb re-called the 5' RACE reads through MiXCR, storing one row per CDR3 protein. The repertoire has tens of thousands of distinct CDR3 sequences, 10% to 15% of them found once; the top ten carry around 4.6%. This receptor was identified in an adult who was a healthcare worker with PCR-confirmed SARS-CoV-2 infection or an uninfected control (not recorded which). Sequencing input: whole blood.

The CDR3 bases are TGTGCCAGCAGCAGACTGAGCTCCTACAATGAGCAGTTCTTC. It codes for CASSRLSSYNEQFF. The chain links TRBV27 to TRBJ2-1; D is ambiguous. Per germline, CDR1 MNHEY and CDR2 SMNVEV (reference sequence). Trimming left V 6 bases short and J 0 bases short, with 9 bases between. The CDR3 is made up of 14 amino acids.